The subject of this entry is one T cell receptor (beta chain). Its antigen is currently unknown. The germline gene is not matched at one end of the junction; a read error may be the cause. TCRdb reanalysed the RT-PCR reads using MiXCR and keeps one entry per CDR3 protein. The table shows about 19,000 distinct CDR3 sequences, with around 76% occurring only once. These data are taken from a study of yellow fever vaccine responses in identical twins. Germline CDR1 SGHDN, CDR2 FVKESK. The length of the CDR3 is 13 residues. Broader study findings: Vaccine T cell responses of twins reportedly seemed partly convergent and partly personalized.

The sample in question was T cells from blood (PBMCs), unsorted or a sorted subset (not recorded which), obtained before or after yellow fever vaccination (not recorded which). The chain uses TRBV14 and TRBJ2-7; D might be TRBD2 (6 bases). The receptor was isolated from a woman under 30 who received the yellow fever vaccine. The CDR3 loop reads CASSQGQTTREYF. Here the CDR3 DNA reads TGTGCCAGTAGCCAAGGCCAAACGACTAGGGAGTACTTC. Using reference TRBV14 and TRBJ2-7 for the parts outside the CDR3, the full variable domain is EAGVTQFPSHSVIEKGQTVTLRCDPISGHDNLYWYRRVMGKEIKFLLHFVKESKQDESGMPNNRFLAERTGGTYSTLKVQPAELEDSGVYFCASSQGQTTREYFGPGTRLTVT.